What follows describes a single TCR beta chain. It lacks a known antigen. No much larger clone is present one base from it, and per-base qualities are unavailable. V lost 5 bases and J lost 4 bases, and the count of bases not matched to a germline gene is 7. The germline V gene (reference sequence) gives CDR1 as MNHNY and CDR2 as SVGAGI. From the cysteine through the valine, the CDR3 covers 14 amino acids. Kept here is only the CDR3 DNA, which spans 42 bases and is read in frame from base 1. This sample was included in a study of T-cell memory formation after mild COVID-19 (dated by TCRdb to the early 2020s). Regarding the study in general: Most TCR sequence clusters were specific to one of the two donors. The cohort comprised two young, previously healthy adult volunteers, one female and one male. Longitudinal TCRalpha and TCRbeta repertoire sequencing tracked T-cell clones expanding and contracting after mild COVID-19 in a couple of donors. Results and caveats for the whole study, not just this receptor: Only a couple of mild cases were covered by the study, and larger cohorts that include severe cases with pre-infection samples were considered necessary. The second-wave clones that peaked on day 37 were not confirmed to be SARS-CoV-2 specific. Some responding clones were detected in pre-infection memory, which suggested that pre-existing cross-reactive memory T cells had joined the SARS-CoV-2 response. Contracting CD4+ clones were located mainly in the CM and EM memory subsets, whereas CD8+ clones were found to be enriched in EMRA. From day 15 to 85, contracting clones showed balanced CD4/CD8 phenotypes, whereas a second wave of clones that expanded from day 15 to 37 leaned towards CD4+.

The instrument was an Illumina NovaSeq 6000. TCRalpha and TCRbeta cDNA libraries were built by 5'RACE with constant-segment primers, adding sample barcodes and unique molecular identifiers. RNA was extracted from every sample with Trizol reagent. Library amplification was performed in two PCR steps, and a second sample barcode and Illumina TruSeq adapters were introduced in the second step. Sequencing of the libraries was done on an Illumina NovaSeq, producing 2 x 150 bp paired-end reads. Per the source publication's procedure: With migec v1.2.7, reads were demultiplexed and then collapsed into UMI-guided consensus sequences. Using mixcr v2.1.11, UMI consensuses were aligned to TRA and TRB V and J templates and then assembled into clonotypes. Clonotypes were classified as expanded or contracted when called significant by both edgeR and NoisET, with noise models trained on biological replicates. edgeR calls used a false discovery rate-adjusted p below 0.01 and a log2 fold-change threshold of 1. PCA with hierarchical clustering of max-normalized trajectories of the 1000 most abundant clonotypes was used as exploratory dynamics analysis. Each responding clone was given a CD4 or CD8 phenotype based on the CD4+ and CD8+ repertoires, which had been sequenced separately. TCRdb trimmed the raw reads at Q25, called clones with MiXCR and kept productive beta chains. Identical CDR3 protein sequences are pooled into one entry, listed with their most common genes and DNA. The V and J calls were not made by the authors but by TCRdb's processing. The sample profile shows about 430,000 distinct CDR3 sequences; approximately 18% of them were found once. The biggest ten clones account for approximately 21% of the sample.

Ficoll-Paque density gradient centrifugation was used to isolate PBMCs. The source of this sequence is a man younger than 30 who had mild COVID-19 (a few samples of this study predate the infection). The sample titles of this study are shuffled in the database, so cell type and time point are left out; the donor was told from shared clones. The sample consisted of PBMCs or a T cell subset sorted from them (not recorded which). The sequence links TRBV6-6 to TRBJ2-7; 8 central bases correspond to TRBD1. CDR3 sequence: CASSPDRGSYEQYV. The DNA reads as follows: TGTGCCAGCAGTCCAGACAGGGGATCGTACGAGCAGTACGTC.